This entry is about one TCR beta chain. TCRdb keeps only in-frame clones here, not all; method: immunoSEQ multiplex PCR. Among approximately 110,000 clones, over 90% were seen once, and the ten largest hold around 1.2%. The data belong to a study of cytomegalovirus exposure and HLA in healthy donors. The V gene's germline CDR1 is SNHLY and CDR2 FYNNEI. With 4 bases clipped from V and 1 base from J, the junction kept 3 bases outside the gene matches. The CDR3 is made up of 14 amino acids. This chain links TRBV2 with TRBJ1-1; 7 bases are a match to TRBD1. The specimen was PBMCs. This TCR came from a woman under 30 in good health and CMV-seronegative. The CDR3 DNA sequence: TGTGCCAGCAGTGTTAGGACAGGGAACACTGAAGCTTTCTTT. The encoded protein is CASSVRTGNTEAFF.